This TCR beta chain stems from a study of identifying expanded T cells in peripheral blood. This clone has just a few counts. Its antigen is not known. With 9 bases removed from V and 9 bases from J, the gap between germline ends came to 15 bases. The V gene's germline CDR1 is SEHNR and CDR2 FQNEAQ (reference sequence). The CDR3 consists of 12 residues. Notes on the study in general: Roughly two-week clone count variance significantly increased as total template count grew.

Collection occurred without any documented infections or immune events in donors. Here immunoSEQ multiplex PCR was the method, and the copy in TCRdb shows in-frame clones only, minus some. This table holds about 80,000 clones, roughly 90% found once. Sequencing was done on a sample of blood. The V call is TRBV7-9, the J call TRBJ1-5; D unresolved. This sequence originates from a person aged 18 to 75 in good health. Written as DNA, the CDR3 is TGTGCCAGTGGACGAGAAACCGGGCCCCAGCATTTT. It codes for CASGRETGPQHF.